These 28 T cell receptor beta chains came from one sample sequenced in a study of long-term antiretroviral therapy in people with HIV. The authors ran the immunoSEQ assay, v3.0, at survey level. Repertoires were generated with immunoSEQ multiplex PCR, while TCRdb's copy carries only in-frame clones and drops some. Found here are tens of thousands of clones, 94% of them singletons; the top ten hold approximately 2.2%. This sample comprised unsorted PBMCs, obtained approximately 9.1 years after starting antiretroviral therapy. The receptors here all came from a man under 40 with HIV.

The genes are TRBV5-8 and TRBJ1-2, with 7 bases identical to TRBD1. V shed 0 bases and J 11 bases; nucleotides not matched to a gene: 7. Germline V lookup: CDR1 SGHTS, CDR2 YDEGEE. There are 13 residues in the CDR3. The CDR3 sequence is CASSLVGGAGYTF. The CDR3 nucleotides read TGTGCCAGCAGCTTGGTAGGGGGCGCAGGATACACCTTC.

The rearrangement uses TRBV28 and TRBJ2-7; D gene unclear. This CDR3 is 13 amino acids long. V was cut by 2 bases and J by 3 bases, with 8 bases left in between. Germline CDR1 is MDHEN and CDR2 is SYDVKM. The chain's CDR3 is CASSLRTSYEQYF. Here the CDR3 DNA reads TGTGCCAGCAGTTTACGAACAAGCTACGAGCAGTACTTC. Variable domain in full (rest from reference TRBV28 and TRBJ2-7): DVKVTQSSRYLVKRTGEKVFLECVQDMDHENMFWYRQDPGLGLRLIYFSYDVKMKEKGDIPEGYSVSREKKERFSLILESASTNQTSMYLCASSLRTSYEQYFGPGTRLTVT.

The chain joins TRBV5-1 to TRBJ1-1, with 9 bases aligning to TRBD1. Per the germline V gene, CDR1 is SGHRS and CDR2 is YFSETQ. This CDR3 region has 14 residues. The V segment lost 5 bases and the J segment 5 bases; nucleotides outside the gene matches: 7. As DNA, the CDR3 is TGCGCCAGCAGACAGGGGGCAGAACGTACTGAAGCTTTCTTT. This sequence encodes CASRQGAERTEAFF. The full variable domain, in which reference TRBV5-1 and TRBJ1-1 provide the parts outside the CDR3, is KAGVTQTPRYLIKTRGQQVTLSCSPISGHRSVSWYQQTPGQGLQFLFEYFSETQRNKGNFPGRFSGRQFSNSRSEMNVSTLELGDSALYLCASRQGAERTEAFFGQGTRLTVV.

The chain has TRBV5-6 and TRBJ1-1, with 11 bases lining up with TRBD1. This CDR3 is 17 amino acids long. Germline CDR1 SGHDT, CDR2 YYEEEE. Trimming at V came to 0 bases and at J to 1 base, leaving 5 bases not matched to a gene. The CDR3 protein is CASSLVRTGGWNTEAFF. The CDR3 coding sequence is TGTGCCAGCAGCTTGGTTCGGACAGGGGGCTGGAACACTGAAGCTTTCTTT.

V usage is TRBV6-4 and J usage is TRBJ1-2, with D unresolved. CDR3 size: 13 residues. The germline V gene has CDR1 MRHNA and CDR2 SNTAGT. Trimming cost V 3 bases and J 7 bases, with 12 bases left between them. CDR3 bases: TGTGCCAGCAGTGAGGACGGACGTGGTGGCTACACCTTC. Its translation: CASSEDGRGGYTF.

The chain links TRBV5-1 to TRBJ1-6, with D perhaps TRBD1 (5 bases). The CDR3 sequence is 18 residues long. V was cut by 5 bases and J by 0 bases, with 18 bases left in between. Germline V gives CDR1 SGHRS, CDR2 YFSETQ. The CDR3 nucleotides are TGCGCCAGCAGACCGGCCGGGACCGCAAGCTCCTATAATTCACCCCTCCACTTT. As protein: CASRPAGTASSYNSPLHF.

This clone was found once. The J gene is TRBJ2-2, the V gene TRBV27; TRBD2 matches at 9 bases. The germline V gene has CDR1 MNHEY and CDR2 SMNVEV (reference sequence). V dropped 5 bases and J dropped 4; count of bases not matched to a gene: 11. There are 17 residues in the CDR3. The CDR3 DNA reads TGTGCCAGCAGTCTCCGGAAGGGGCGGGGGGGCACCGGGGAGCTGTTTTTT. This encodes CASSLRKGRGGTGELFF.

The CDR3 protein is CASSSTGGDEKLFF. CDR3 coding DNA: TGCGCCAGCAGCTCGACAGGGGGGGATGAAAAACTGTTTTTT. This chain uses TRBV5-1 with TRBJ1-4; 9 nucleotides line up with TRBD1. The CDR3 loop spans 14 amino acids. The V gene's germline CDR1 is SGHRS and CDR2 YFSETQ. The junction had 3 bases not matched to a gene; V was cut back by 3 bases and J by 6 bases.

The rearrangement links TRBV7-8 to TRBJ1-2; 7 nucleotides line up with TRBD1. The CDR3 contains 13 residues. Losses at the gene ends were 3 bases for V and 8 bases for J; bases not matched to a gene: 6. Germline CDR1 is SGHVS and CDR2 is FQNEAQ. CDR3 amino acids: CASSFGTVIGYTF. The CDR3 nucleotides read TGTGCCAGCAGCTTCGGGACAGTGATAGGCTACACCTTC.

CDR3 DNA: TGTGCCAGCAGCTTCGGGGGTGGGCAGCCTAAAGAGACCCAGTACTTC. It codes for CASSFGGGQPKETQYF. The chain is built from TRBV11-1 and TRBJ2-5, with a possible D match to TRBD2 (6 bases). CDR3 length equals 16 residues. Germline CDR1 reads SGHAT; CDR2 reads FQDESV (reference sequence). Trimming shortened V by 3 bases and J by 3 bases, and 17 bases separated the two germline ends.

V and J are TRBV6-1 and TRBJ2-3; D remains unclear. The CDR3 runs to 13 residues. Germline values: CDR1 MNHNS, CDR2 SASEGT. Trimming took 7 bases from V and 0 from J, leaving 8 bases between them. CDR3 loop: CASTHSSTDTQYF. In DNA form, the CDR3 reads TGTGCCAGCACACACTCTAGCACAGATACGCAGTATTTT.

This clone was picked up one time. The chain couples TRBV2 to TRBJ2-7, with D maybe TRBD1 (5 bases). Germline loops: CDR1 SNHLY, CDR2 FYNNEI. CDR3 length: 14 amino acids. V was shortened by 6 bases and J by 0 bases, with 12 bases between the two germline ends. The CDR3 DNA is TGTGCCAGCAGCAAAACAGGAAGCTCCTACGAGCAGTACTTC. Its translation: CASSKTGSSYEQYF. The full variable domain, with the rest looked up from reference TRBV2 and TRBJ2-7, is EPEVTQTPSHQVTQMGQEVILRCVPISNHLYFYWYRQILGQKVEFLVSFYNNEISEKSEIFDDQFSVERPDGSNFTLKIRSTKLEDSAMYFCASSKTGSSYEQYFGPGTRLTVT.

The CDR3 coding sequence is TGTGCCAGTAGTATTTGGAAGGAGACCCAGTACTTC. Encoded protein: CASSIWKETQYF. The chain joins TRBV19 to TRBJ2-5; D not certain. Germline CDR1 is LNHDA and CDR2 is SQIVND (reference sequence). V was trimmed by 3 bases and J by 5 bases, leaving 7 bases between them. This CDR3 has 12 amino acids.

J is TRBJ2-2 and V is TRBV5-1; D tentatively fits TRBD1 or TRBD2 (5 bases each). V was shortened by 2 bases and J by 4 bases, with 12 bases between the two germline ends. This CDR3 spans 15 amino acids. The V gene's germline CDR1 is SGHRS and CDR2 YFSETQ. The CDR3 region is CASSFSRGPTGELFF. The DNA for the CDR3 is TGCGCCAGCAGCTTTTCACGGGGACCCACCGGGGAGCTGTTTTTT.

The chain carries TRBV9 and TRBJ1-2; no clear D gene. Germline V gives CDR1 SGDLS, CDR2 YYNGEE. The CDR3 length is 12 residues. Deletions cut 1 base from V and 10 bases from J, with 11 bases between. The CDR3 nucleotides are TGTGCCAGCAGCGTACAAGGAACTGACTACACCTTC. Residues: CASSVQGTDYTF.

This chain uses TRBV19 with TRBJ1-2; TRBD1 aligns across 7 bases. V shed 6 bases, J shed 7 bases, and the junction held 5 bases outside the gene matches. CDR1 and CDR2 from the germline V gene are LNHDA and SQIVND (reference sequence). The CDR3 length is 12 residues. The DNA of the CDR3 is TGTGCCAGTAGCGGAGGGGACAGTGGCTACACCTTC. Its translation: CASSGGDSGYTF.

The gene calls are TRBV11-3 and TRBJ1-4; possible D gene TRBD1, 5 bases. The V gene's germline CDR1 is SGHNT and CDR2 YENEEA. This CDR3 is built from 16 residues. Trimming took off 5 bases at V and 4 bases at J, with 17 bases between the two ends. The CDR3 DNA follows: TGTGCCAGCAGCCTGGCCTCGGGACGGCTTAATGAAAAACTGTTTTTT. Translating gives CASSLASGRLNEKLFF.

The chain is built from TRBV28 and TRBJ2-2, with TRBD1 as a possible D gene (6 bases). The V gene's germline CDR1 is MDHEN and CDR2 SYDVKM. The CDR3 runs 18 residues. V was cut by 6 bases and J by 0 bases, with 20 bases left in between. CDR3 nucleotides: TGTGCCAGCAGCCCAATAGGGGGTACGTTCGCGAACACCGGGGAGCTGTTTTTT. It encodes CASSPIGGTFANTGELFF.

This chain uses TRBV21-1 with TRBJ1-2; the D call TRBD1 from the table was never checked on the DNA. TRBV21-1 is given as a pseudogene. The CDR3 consists of 14 residues. CDR3 sequence (DNA): TGTGCCAGCAGCATGGGACAGAGAAACTATGGCTACACCTTC. As protein: CASSMGQRNYGYTF.

This sequence joins TRBV11-2 and TRBJ2-5, with D maybe TRBD2 (6 bases). The germline gives CDR1 SGHAT, CDR2 FQNNGV. V lost 4 bases and J 4 bases, leaving 19 bases between the germline ends. The CDR3 length is 16 residues. The CDR3 loop reads CASSSTGTPEAETQYF. DNA of the CDR3: TGTGCCAGCAGCTCAACCGGGACTCCAGAGGCAGAGACCCAGTACTTC.

J is TRBJ2-3 and V is TRBV6-6, with D possibly being TRBD1 or TRBD2 (6 bases each). Germline CDR1 and CDR2: MNHNY and SVGAGI (reference sequence). This CDR3 is built from 14 residues. V dropped 6 bases and J dropped 6 bases, with 16 bases sitting between them. The CDR3, as DNA: TGTGCCAGCAGCGGGACGAGGGGGGAGGATACGCAGTATTTT. This encodes CASSGTRGEDTQYF.

This clone has just one count. This chain links TRBV27 with TRBJ1-5; D may be TRBD1 (5 bases). In germline, CDR1 is MNHEY, CDR2 SMNVEV (reference sequence). Trimming stripped 6 bases from V and 8 bases from J, with 14 bases between. The CDR3 is made up of 13 amino acids. The CDR3, as DNA: TGTGCCAGCAGATCCCTTTGGGGCGAGCCCCAGCATTTT. Protein: CASRSLWGEPQHF.

V usage is TRBV6-1 and J usage is TRBJ1-1, with TRBD1 as a possible D gene (6 bases). Germline V lookup: CDR1 MNHNS, CDR2 SASEGT. The CDR3 extends over 15 amino acids. The germline V and J ends were trimmed by 6 bases and 0 bases, with 14 bases remaining between them. The CDR3 region has the DNA TGTGCCAGCAGCCCACGACCAGGGGTGAACACTGAAGCTTTCTTT. It encodes CASSPRPGVNTEAFF.

As regards this clone: One end of the junction varies from germline; a read error may be responsible. The genes are TRBV7-7 and TRBJ1-2; TRBD1 agrees at 8 bases. Germline lookup yields CDR1 SSHAT and CDR2 FNYEAQ (reference sequence). This CDR3 region has 15 residues. CDR3 DNA sequence: TGTGCTAGCAGCCCGTACAGGGGGGGCGACTATGGCTACACCTTC. The encoded protein is CASSPYRGGDYGYTF.

This sequence joins TRBV30 and TRBJ2-7; 8 positions agree with TRBD1. The germline V gene has CDR1 GTSNPN and CDR2 SVGIG (reference sequence). The J segment lost 3 bases and the V segment lost 3 bases, leaving 4 bases of the junction unmatched. The CDR3 is 13 amino acids. CDR3 nucleotide sequence: TGTGCCTGGAGCAAGACAGGGGTCTACGAGCAGTACTTC. It yields the protein CAWSKTGVYEQYF.

The chain is built from TRBV7-9 and TRBJ2-3; D not certain. Germline CDR1 SEHNR, CDR2 FQNEAQ (reference sequence). The V and J ends lost 1 base and 7 bases respectively, with 9 bases between them. The CDR3 totals 13 residues. The CDR3 spells CASSLVTAYTQYF. CDR3 coding DNA: TGTGCCAGCAGCTTAGTGACCGCCTATACGCAGTATTTT. Full variable domain (outside the CDR3, taken from reference TRBV7-9 and TRBJ2-3): DTGVSQNPRHKITKRGQNVTFRCDPISEHNRLYWYRQTLGQGPEFLTYFQNEAQLEKSRLLSDRFSAERPKGSFSTLEIQRTEQGDSAMYLCASSLVTAYTQYFGPGTRLTVL.

The V call is TRBV5-1, the J call TRBJ2-3; 10 bases are shared with TRBD1. The germline CDR1 and CDR2 sequences are SGHRS and YFSETQ. V dropped 3 bases and J dropped 3; count of bases not matched to a gene: 13. This CDR3 has 18 amino acids. CDR3 nucleotide sequence: TGCGCCAGCAGCTACGGACAGGGGGGGAGCCTAGGGACAGATACGCAGTATTTT. Translated, it gives CASSYGQGGSLGTDTQYF. The full variable domain, rest sourced from reference TRBV5-1 and TRBJ2-3, is KAGVTQTPRYLIKTRGQQVTLSCSPISGHRSVSWYQQTPGQGLQFLFEYFSETQRNKGNFPGRFSGRQFSNSRSEMNVSTLELGDSALYLCASSYGQGGSLGTDTQYFGPGTRLTVL.

The chain links TRBV7-9 to TRBJ1-1, with D perhaps matching TRBD1 (6 bases). The CDR3 sequence is 12 residues long. CDR1 SEHNR and CDR2 FQNEAQ come from the germline V gene (reference sequence). Trimming removed 4 bases at V and 11 bases at J, with 14 bases between. The CDR3 nucleotides are TGTGCCAGCAGCTATCAGGGGCGGGAGGCTTTCTTT. This translates into CASSYQGREAFF.